In its sample, the clone carrying this T cell receptor (beta chain) was seen once. Antigen unknown. The PCR ran on 60 Vbeta and 13 Jbeta primers. Clones were sequenced by immunoSEQ multiplex PCR, and TCRdb holds only the in-frame ones, with some missing. Here the sample spans around 140,000 clones, 88% being singletons. The data derive from a study of cytomegalovirus exposure and HLA in healthy donors. General study points: The authors listed 150 to 200 TCR beta chains as cytomegalovirus-associated. Evidence from a later analysis indicated that most CMV-associated TCR beta chains looked HLA-restricted. Diagnosis of cytomegalovirus status made by the classifier reportedly showed high specificity and sensitivity.

The material sequenced was PBMCs. This sequence was found in a woman in her forties in good health and CMV-seronegative.

The CDR3 protein is CASSPGLGTDTQYF. CDR3 nucleotides: TGTGCCAGCAGCCCAGGGTTGGGCACAGATACGCAGTATTTT. The chain combines TRBV7-9 with TRBJ2-3; D might be TRBD1 (5 bases). The CDR3 runs to 14 residues. V lost 5 bases and J 1 base, leaving 10 bases between the germline ends. Germline lookup yields CDR1 SEHNR and CDR2 FQNEAQ (reference sequence). The entire variable domain, with the rest obtained from reference TRBV7-9 and TRBJ2-3, is as follows: DTGVSQNPRHKITKRGQNVTFRCDPISEHNRLYWYRQTLGQGPEFLTYFQNEAQLEKSRLLSDRFSAERPKGSFSTLEIQRTEQGDSAMYLCASSPGLGTDTQYFGPGTRLTVL.